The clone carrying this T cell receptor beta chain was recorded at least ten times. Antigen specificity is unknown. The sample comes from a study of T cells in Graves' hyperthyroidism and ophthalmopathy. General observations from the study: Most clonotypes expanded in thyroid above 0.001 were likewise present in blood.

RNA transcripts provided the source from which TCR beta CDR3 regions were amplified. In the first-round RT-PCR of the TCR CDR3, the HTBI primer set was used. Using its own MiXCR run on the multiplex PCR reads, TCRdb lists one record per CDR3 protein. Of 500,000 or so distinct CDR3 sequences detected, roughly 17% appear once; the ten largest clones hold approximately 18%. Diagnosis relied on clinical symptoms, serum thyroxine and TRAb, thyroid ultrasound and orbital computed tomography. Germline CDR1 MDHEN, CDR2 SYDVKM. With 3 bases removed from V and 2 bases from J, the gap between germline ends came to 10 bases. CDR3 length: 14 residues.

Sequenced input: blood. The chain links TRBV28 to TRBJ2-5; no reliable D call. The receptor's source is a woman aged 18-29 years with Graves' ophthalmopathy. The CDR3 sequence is CASSLVKNQETQYF. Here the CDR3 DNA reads TGTGCCAGCAGTTTGGTGAAGAATCAAGAGACCCAGTACTTC.